This is a list of T cell receptor beta chains from one sample in a study of cytomegalovirus exposure and HLA in healthy donors. TCRdb's table, derived via immunoSEQ multiplex PCR, lists solely in-frame clones and lacks some. The profile shows some 250,000 clones, around 80% of them singletons. Material for sequencing was PBMCs. The receptors were gathered from a woman aged 35 to 49 in good health and CMV-seropositive. Each CDR3 is given with its conserved first and last residue. A D gene is named only where the DNA matches it firmly. A row's size may be missing; if present it is once, few, many or a size class.

D gene,V gene,CDR3 length,clone size,J gene,CDR3 protein,CDR3 DNA
TRBD2,TRBV7-2,14,-,TRBJ2-3,CASSFRAGDNTQYF,TGTGCCAGCAGCTTTCGAGCGGGAGATAATACGCAGTATTTT
-,TRBV10-3,14,-,TRBJ2-2,CAISRGLETGELFF,TGTGCCATCAGCAGGGGATTAGAGACCGGGGAGCTGTTTTTT
-,TRBV7-9,17,-,TRBJ1-4,CASSLSLGGLSNEKLFF,TGTGCCAGCAGCTTATCATTGGGGGGACTCTCTAATGAAAAACTGTTTTTT
TRBD1,TRBV5-4,14,-,TRBJ1-1,CASSWTGVNTEAFF,TGTGCCAGCAGTTGGACAGGTGTTAACACTGAAGCTTTCTTT
-,TRBV10-3,13,once,TRBJ2-7,CAISSGADYEQYF,TGTGCCATCAGTAGCGGAGCAGACTACGAGCAGTACTTC
TRBD2,TRBV5-1,12,-,TRBJ2-3,CASSYSGSAQYF,TGCGCCAGCAGCTACAGCGGGAGTGCGCAGTATTTT
TRBD1,TRBV6-1,14,-,TRBJ1-1,CASSPRTGTTEAFF,TGTGCCAGCAGCCCCAGGACAGGGACCACTGAAGCTTTCTTT
TRBD1,TRBV5-1,15,-,TRBJ2-3,CASSWAGGRYDTQYF,TGCGCCAGCAGCTGGGCAGGGGGCCGATACGATACGCAGTATTTT
TRBD1,TRBV11-3,20,-,TRBJ2-5,CASSFIHLQMDRGFQETQYF,TGTGCCAGCAGCTTTATTCACCTACAAATGGACAGGGGCTTTCAAGAGACCCAGTACTTC
-,TRBV4-3,16,-,TRBJ2-5,CASSQGLDRLQETQYF,TGCGCCAGCAGCCAAGGCTTAGACAGGTTACAAGAGACCCAGTACTTC
-,TRBV5-1,15,-,TRBJ1-4,CASSYLGPPNEKLFF,TGCGCCAGCAGTTATCTGGGGCCCCCGAATGAAAAACTGTTTTTT
-,TRBV7-9,12,-,TRBJ2-7,CSSSLPGLGQYF,TGTTCCAGCAGCTTGCCAGGGCTCGGGCAGTACTTC
-,TRBV5-4,14,-,TRBJ2-1,CASSPGSNYNEQFF,TGTGCCAGCAGCCCCGGGAGCAACTACAATGAGCAGTTCTTC
-,TRBV19,14,few,TRBJ1-5,CASSEMYSNQPQHF,TGTGCCAGTAGCGAGATGTATAGCAATCAGCCCCAGCATTTT
TRBD1,TRBV25-1,15,-,TRBJ2-7,CASSDGQGETYEQYF,TGTGCCAGCAGTGACGGACAGGGGGAAACCTACGAGCAGTACTTC
-,TRBV5-1,15,-,TRBJ2-1,CASSLAGSSYNEQFF,TGCGCCAGCAGCTTGGCCGGGAGCTCCTACAATGAGCAGTTCTTC
TRBD1,TRBV9,15,-,TRBJ1-1,CASSAPTGGDTEAFF,TGTGCCAGCAGCGCCCCTACAGGGGGAGACACTGAAGCTTTCTTT